This TCR beta chain appears in the sequencing data of a study of blood T cell repertoires in COVID-19. Study-wide background: Specimens from acute and convalescent COVID-19 originated in the United States, Italy and Spain. Sample material is recorded as cDNA or gDNA derived from T cells, B-cell-depleted T cells, or PBMCs.

As processed by the authors: Researchers report that nucleated cell counts were estimated from reference gene primer amplification. Using immunoSEQ multiplex PCR, the repertoire was profiled, and TCRdb retains in-frame clones only, with some absent. Clone size and V and J calls were adopted from that table, with D and trimming inferred from the DNA. The sample holds about 130,000 clones; about 76% are singletons and the top ten take roughly 20%. In germline, CDR1 is LNHDA, CDR2 SQIVND (reference sequence). Trimming removed 6 bases at V and 5 bases at J, with 16 bases between. The CDR3 has 14 amino acids.

Sequenced material: peripheral blood. The rearrangement uses TRBV19 and TRBJ2-5; D perhaps matches TRBD1 (5 bases). The receptor was isolated from a man older than 75 with acute or convalescent COVID-19. CDR3 region: CASRGLRVGETQYF. The CDR3 DNA reads as TGTGCCAGTAGAGGGCTCAGGGTCGGGGAGACCCAGTACTTC. Looking up the rest from reference TRBV19 and TRBJ2-5 gives the full variable domain: DGGITQSPKYLFRKEGQNVTLSCEQNLNHDAMYWYRQDPGQGLRLIYYSQIVNDFQKGDIAEGYSVSREKKESFPLTVTSAQKNPTAFYLCASRGLRVGETQYFGPGTRLLVL.